Shown below are 9 T cell receptor beta chains from a single sample sequenced in a study of graft-versus-host responses after intestinal transplantation. These receptors' targets are unknown. Generated by immunoSEQ multiplex PCR, the TCRdb table keeps only in-frame clones and is missing some. Of around 76,000 clones in the sample, approximately 94% are singletons; the top ten hold over 0.45%. The sample was unstimulated CD8+ T cells sorted from spleen or lymph node cells, taken before intestinal transplant. The origin of the receptors is a human donor who received an intestinal transplant.

The chain carries TRBV4-1 and TRBJ1-1; no clear D. The CDR3 consists of 15 residues. Germline V gene lookup returns CDR1 MGHRA and CDR2 YSYEKL. The ends were cut back, 1 base at V and 4 bases at J, with 13 bases in the middle. CDR3 coding DNA: TGCGCCAGCAGCCAAGTGGCCTCGGAGAGCACTGAAGCTTTCTTT. It yields the protein CASSQVASESTEAFF.

This clone was seen only once. In DNA, the CDR3 is TGTGCCAGCAGCTTGAGTGGGACAGGGGGTATTTATTATGTCGATGAGCAGTTCTTC. This encodes CASSLSGTGGIYYVDEQFF. This sequence joins TRBV5-6 and TRBJ2-1, with 11 bases matching TRBD1. The germline gives CDR1 SGHDT, CDR2 YYEEEE. The V and J ends lost 1 base and 8 bases, in that order; junction bases with no gene match: 17. This CDR3 is 19 amino acids long.

The rearrangement joins TRBV28 to TRBJ2-3; unclear D gene. Germline CDR1 and CDR2: MDHEN and SYDVKM. CDR3 length equals 16 residues. Trimming took off 3 bases at V and 2 bases at J, with 15 bases between the two ends. In nucleotides, the CDR3 is TGTGCCAGCAGTTTGGGTTCTTTTGAATACACAGATACGCAGTATTTT. Translating it yields CASSLGSFEYTDTQYF.

The V and J genes are TRBV4-1 and TRBJ2-3; 10 bases agree with TRBD1. V lost 7 bases and J lost 4; bases outside the gene matches: 5. Germline V gene sequence: CDR1 MGHRA, CDR2 YSYEKL. The CDR3 sequence is 14 residues long. The CDR3 region has the DNA TGCGCCAGCAATCCAGGACAGGGGGCAGATACGCAGTATTTT. The encoded protein is CASNPGQGADTQYF.

This clone was counted once. The chain is built from TRBV5-1 and TRBJ2-7; 7 bases are a match to TRBD2. The V segment lost 4 bases and the J segment 7 bases; nucleotides outside the gene matches: 14. CDR3 length equals 15 residues. CDR1 and CDR2 (germline): SGHRS, YFSETQ. The CDR3: CASSATPGLPQEQYF. The CDR3 bases are TGCGCCAGCAGCGCAACTCCGGGACTACCTCAGGAGCAGTACTTC.

About this clone itself: Different DNA sequences within this sample yield the same CDR3. V is TRBV27 and J is TRBJ1-5; perhaps TRBD1 as D (6 bases). From germline, CDR1 is MNHEY and CDR2 SMNVEV (reference sequence). The CDR3 spans 14 residues. V shed 5 bases and J shed 6 bases, with 14 bases lying between them. Here the CDR3 reads CASSPGVVGQPQHF. The CDR3 DNA is TGTGCCAGCAGTCCAGGGGTGGTCGGTCAGCCCCAGCATTTT.

The J gene is TRBJ1-1, the V gene TRBV7-9, with D tentatively TRBD1 (5 bases). V was shortened by 3 bases and J by 3 bases, with 11 bases between the two germline ends. The CDR3 sequence is 14 residues long. Germline V gene lookup returns CDR1 SEHNR and CDR2 FQNEAQ (reference sequence). The CDR3 reads CASSLLAGDTEAFF. CDR3 nucleotide sequence: TGTGCCAGCAGCTTGCTCGCGGGGGACACTGAAGCTTTCTTT.

The chain combines TRBV18 with TRBJ2-7; either TRBD1 or TRBD2 may supply D (5 bases each). Germline CDR1 KGHSH, CDR2 LQKENI. The V gene lost 3 bases and the J gene lost 4 bases, with 13 bases spanning the gap. The CDR3 consists of 14 residues. As DNA, the CDR3 is TGTGCCAGCTCACCCGGGACGGCCGTGTACGAGCAGTACTTC. Its protein is CASSPGTAVYEQYF.

The rearrangement uses TRBV15 and TRBJ1-2; D is possibly TRBD1 (6 bases). This CDR3 has 16 residues. The germline V and J ends were trimmed by 0 bases and 0 bases, with 11 bases remaining between them. Germline CDR1 reads LNHNV; CDR2 reads YYDKDF (reference sequence). This CDR3 reads CATSRDRGQPNYGYTF. CDR3 DNA sequence: TGTGCCACCAGCAGAGATCGGGGACAACCTAACTATGGCTACACCTTC.